This T cell receptor (beta chain) was found in a study of cytomegalovirus exposure and HLA in healthy donors. About the research overall: In an early release, HLA-typed donors contributed 77 million or so unique TCR sequences. Whole-study findings and limits: The sole available immune exposure information was CMV serostatus. Being productive about 87% or about 30% of the time was typical of most TCR beta V segments in an earlier analysis.

At collection, donors were nominally healthy, but unrecorded immune exposures were probable. About this clone: No antigen is known for it.

Primers for the PCR totalled 60 Vbeta and 13 Jbeta. Sequencing used immunoSEQ multiplex PCR; TCRdb keeps in-frame clones, though not all of them. The table includes fewer than 120,000 clones, 79% detected once. The receptor was derived from a man younger than 45 in good health and CMV-seropositive. What was sequenced was PBMCs.

This CDR3 reads CASSYTRTGGGYGYTF. The DNA for the CDR3 is TGTGCCAGCAGTTACACGCGGACAGGGGGGGGCTATGGCTACACCTTC. The chain recombines TRBV6-5 with TRBJ1-2, with TRBD1 matching over 10 bases. CDR3 length equals 16 residues. The V segment lost 2 bases and the J segment 4 bases; nucleotides outside the gene matches: 7. Germline assignment: CDR1 MNHEY and CDR2 SVGAGI.